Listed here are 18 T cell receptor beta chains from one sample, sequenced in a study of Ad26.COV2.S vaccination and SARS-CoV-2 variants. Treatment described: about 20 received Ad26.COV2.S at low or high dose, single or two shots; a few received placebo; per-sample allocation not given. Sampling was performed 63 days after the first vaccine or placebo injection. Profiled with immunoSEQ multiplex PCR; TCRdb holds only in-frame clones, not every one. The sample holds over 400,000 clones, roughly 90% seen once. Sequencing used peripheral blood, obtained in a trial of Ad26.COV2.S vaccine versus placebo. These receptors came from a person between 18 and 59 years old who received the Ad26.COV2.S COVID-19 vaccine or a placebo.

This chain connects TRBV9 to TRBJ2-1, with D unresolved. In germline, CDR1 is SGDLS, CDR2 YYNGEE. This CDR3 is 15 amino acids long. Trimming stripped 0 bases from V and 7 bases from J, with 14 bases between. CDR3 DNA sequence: TGTGCCAGCAGCGTAGGGGGTGGGTACTGGAATGAGCAGTTCTTC. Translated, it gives CASSVGGGYWNEQFF.

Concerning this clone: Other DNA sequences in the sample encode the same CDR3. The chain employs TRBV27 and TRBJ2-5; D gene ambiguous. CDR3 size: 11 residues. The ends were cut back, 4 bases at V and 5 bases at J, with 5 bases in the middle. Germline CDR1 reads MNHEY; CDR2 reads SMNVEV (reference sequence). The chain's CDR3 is CASSSLETQYF. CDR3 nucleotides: TGTGCCAGCAGTTCCCTCGAGACCCAGTACTTC.

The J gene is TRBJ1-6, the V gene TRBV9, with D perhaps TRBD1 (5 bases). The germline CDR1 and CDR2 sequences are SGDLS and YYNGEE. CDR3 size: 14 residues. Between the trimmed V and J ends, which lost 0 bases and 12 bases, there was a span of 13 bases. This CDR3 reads CASSVARQGGPLHF. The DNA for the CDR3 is TGTGCCAGCAGCGTAGCCCGGCAGGGAGGACCCCTCCACTTT.

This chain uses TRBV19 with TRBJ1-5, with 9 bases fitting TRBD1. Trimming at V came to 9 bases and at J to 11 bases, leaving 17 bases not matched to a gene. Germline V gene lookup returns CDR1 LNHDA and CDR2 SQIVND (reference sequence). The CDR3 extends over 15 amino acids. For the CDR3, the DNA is TGTGCCAGCTCCGACCGACAGGGGGTCCTTAAAGCCCAGCATTTT. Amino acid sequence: CASSDRQGVLKAQHF.

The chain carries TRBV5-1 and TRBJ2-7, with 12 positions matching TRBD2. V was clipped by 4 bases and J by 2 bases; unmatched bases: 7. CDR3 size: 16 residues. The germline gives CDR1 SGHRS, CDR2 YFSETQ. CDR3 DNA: TGCGCCAGCAGCCATGGACTAGCGGGGTTAACCTACGAGCAGTACTTC. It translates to CASSHGLAGLTYEQYF.

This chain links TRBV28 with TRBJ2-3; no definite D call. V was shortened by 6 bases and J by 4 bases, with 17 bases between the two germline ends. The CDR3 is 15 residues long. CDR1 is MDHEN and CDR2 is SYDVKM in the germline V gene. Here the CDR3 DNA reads TGTGCCAGCAGCCCCTCAATGTCTCTCGCAGATACGCAGTATTTT. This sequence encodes CASSPSMSLADTQYF.

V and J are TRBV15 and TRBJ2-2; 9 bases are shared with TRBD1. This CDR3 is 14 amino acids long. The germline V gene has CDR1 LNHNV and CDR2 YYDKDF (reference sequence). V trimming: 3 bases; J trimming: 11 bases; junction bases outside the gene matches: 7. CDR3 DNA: TGTGCCACCAGCAGGGGGACAGGGTCGATCGAGCTGTTTTTT. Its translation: CATSRGTGSIELFF. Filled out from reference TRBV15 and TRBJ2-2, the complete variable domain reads DAMVIQNPRYQVTQFGKPVTLSCSQTLNHNVMYWYQQKSSQAPKLLFHYYDKDFNNEADTPDNFQSRRPNTSFCFLDIRSPGLGDTAMYLCATSRGTGSIELFFGEGSRLTVL.

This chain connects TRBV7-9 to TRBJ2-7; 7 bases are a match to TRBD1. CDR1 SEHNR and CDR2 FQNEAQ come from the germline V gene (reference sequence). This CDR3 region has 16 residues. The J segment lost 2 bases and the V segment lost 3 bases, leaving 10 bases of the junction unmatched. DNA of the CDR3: TGTGCCAGCAGCTTGGGCCGACAGGGCAGTCCCTACGAGCAGTACTTC. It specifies CASSLGRQGSPYEQYF.

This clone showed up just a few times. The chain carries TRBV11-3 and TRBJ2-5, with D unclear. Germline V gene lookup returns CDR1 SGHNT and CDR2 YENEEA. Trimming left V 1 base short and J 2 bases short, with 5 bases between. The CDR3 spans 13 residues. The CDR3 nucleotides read TGTGCCAGCAGCTTAGGACCGCAAGAGACCCAGTACTTC. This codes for CASSLGPQETQYF.

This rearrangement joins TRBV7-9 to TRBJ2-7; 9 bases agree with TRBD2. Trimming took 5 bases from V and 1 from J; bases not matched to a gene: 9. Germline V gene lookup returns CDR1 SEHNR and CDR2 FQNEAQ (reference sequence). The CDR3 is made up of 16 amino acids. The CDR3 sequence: CASSLAGGALSYEQYF. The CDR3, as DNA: TGTGCCAGCAGCCTCGCGGGGGGGGCCCTATCCTACGAGCAGTACTTC.

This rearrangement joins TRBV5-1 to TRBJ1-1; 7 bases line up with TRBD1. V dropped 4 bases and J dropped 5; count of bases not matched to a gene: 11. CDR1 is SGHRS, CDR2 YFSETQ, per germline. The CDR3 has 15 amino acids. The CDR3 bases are TGCGCCAGCAGCCCAACTGGTAGCAGGGGGACTGAAGCTTTCTTT. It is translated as CASSPTGSRGTEAFF.

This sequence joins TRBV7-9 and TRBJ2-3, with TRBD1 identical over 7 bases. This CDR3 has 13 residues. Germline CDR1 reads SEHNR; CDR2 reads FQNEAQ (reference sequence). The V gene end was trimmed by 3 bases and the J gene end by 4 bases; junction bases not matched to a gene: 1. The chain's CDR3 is CASSFTGADTQYF. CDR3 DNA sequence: TGTGCCAGCAGCTTTACAGGGGCAGATACGCAGTATTTT.

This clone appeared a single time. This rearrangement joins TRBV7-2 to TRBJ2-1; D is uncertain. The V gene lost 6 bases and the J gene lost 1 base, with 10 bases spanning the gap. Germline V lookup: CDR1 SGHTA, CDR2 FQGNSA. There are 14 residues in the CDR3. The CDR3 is CASRFVGSYNEQFF. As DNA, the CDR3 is TGTGCCAGCAGGTTCGTTGGTTCCTACAATGAGCAGTTCTTC.

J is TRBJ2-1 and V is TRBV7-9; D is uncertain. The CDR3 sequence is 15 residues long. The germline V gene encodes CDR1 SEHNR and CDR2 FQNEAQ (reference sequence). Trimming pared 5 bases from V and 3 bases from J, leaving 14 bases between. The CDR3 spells CASSPALGYYNEQFF. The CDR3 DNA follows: TGTGCCAGCAGCCCCGCCCTGGGCTACTACAATGAGCAGTTCTTC.

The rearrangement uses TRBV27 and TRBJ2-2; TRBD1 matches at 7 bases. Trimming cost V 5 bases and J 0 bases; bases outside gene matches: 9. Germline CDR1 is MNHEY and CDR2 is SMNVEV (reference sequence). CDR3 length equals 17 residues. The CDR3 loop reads CASSGPTGDANTGELFF. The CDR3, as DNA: TGTGCCAGCAGTGGGCCAACAGGGGACGCGAACACCGGGGAGCTGTTTTTT.

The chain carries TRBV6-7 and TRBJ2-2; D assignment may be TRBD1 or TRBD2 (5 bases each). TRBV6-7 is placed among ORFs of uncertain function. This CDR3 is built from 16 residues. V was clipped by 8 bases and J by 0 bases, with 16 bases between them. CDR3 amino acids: CASPLGGRTNTGELFF. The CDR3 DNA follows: TGTGCCAGCCCTCTTGGGGGACGGACGAACACCGGGGAGCTGTTTTTT.

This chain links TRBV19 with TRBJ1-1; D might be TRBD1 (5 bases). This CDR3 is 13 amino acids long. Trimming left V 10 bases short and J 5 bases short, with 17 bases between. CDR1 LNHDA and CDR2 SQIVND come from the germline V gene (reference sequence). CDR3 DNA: TGTGCCACCAGCCCATGGACATGGACTGAAGCTTTCTTT. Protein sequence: CATSPWTWTEAFF.

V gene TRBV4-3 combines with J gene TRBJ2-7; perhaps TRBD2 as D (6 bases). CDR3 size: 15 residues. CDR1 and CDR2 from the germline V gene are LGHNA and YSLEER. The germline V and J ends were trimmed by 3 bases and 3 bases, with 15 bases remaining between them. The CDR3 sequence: CASSQAGRGRYEQYF. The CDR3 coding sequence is TGCGCCAGCAGCCAGGCGGGACGTGGACGCTACGAGCAGTACTTC.